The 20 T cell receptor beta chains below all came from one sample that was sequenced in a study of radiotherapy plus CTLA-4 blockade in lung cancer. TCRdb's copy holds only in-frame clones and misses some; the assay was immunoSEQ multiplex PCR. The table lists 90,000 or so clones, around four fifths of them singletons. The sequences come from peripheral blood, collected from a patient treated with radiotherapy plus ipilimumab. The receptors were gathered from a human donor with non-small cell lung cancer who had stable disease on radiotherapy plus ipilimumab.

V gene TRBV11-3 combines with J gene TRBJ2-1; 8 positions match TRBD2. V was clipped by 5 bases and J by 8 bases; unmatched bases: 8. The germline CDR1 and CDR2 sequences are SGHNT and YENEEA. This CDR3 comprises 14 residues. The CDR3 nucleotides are TGTGCCAGCAGCCGCGGACTAGCCGGTGATGAGCAGTTCTTC. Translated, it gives CASSRGLAGDEQFF.

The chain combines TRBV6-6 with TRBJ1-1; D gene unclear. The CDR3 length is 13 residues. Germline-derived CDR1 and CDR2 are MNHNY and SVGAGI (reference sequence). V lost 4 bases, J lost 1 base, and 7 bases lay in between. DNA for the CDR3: TGTGCCAGCAGTTTCGGCGGGAACACTGAAGCTTTCTTT. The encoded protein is CASSFGGNTEAFF.

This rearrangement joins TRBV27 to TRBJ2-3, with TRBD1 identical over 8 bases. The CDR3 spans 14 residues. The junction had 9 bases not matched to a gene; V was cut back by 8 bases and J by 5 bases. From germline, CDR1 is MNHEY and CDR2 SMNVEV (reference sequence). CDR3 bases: TGTGCCAGCCAACTGGACAGGGTAGAAGATACGCAGTATTTT. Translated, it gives CASQLDRVEDTQYF.

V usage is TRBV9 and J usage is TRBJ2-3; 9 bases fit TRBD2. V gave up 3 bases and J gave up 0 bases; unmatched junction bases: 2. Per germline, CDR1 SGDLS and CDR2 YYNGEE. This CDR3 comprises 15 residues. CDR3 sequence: CASSGGTSSTDTQYF. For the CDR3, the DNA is TGTGCCAGCAGCGGCGGGACTAGCAGCACAGATACGCAGTATTTT.

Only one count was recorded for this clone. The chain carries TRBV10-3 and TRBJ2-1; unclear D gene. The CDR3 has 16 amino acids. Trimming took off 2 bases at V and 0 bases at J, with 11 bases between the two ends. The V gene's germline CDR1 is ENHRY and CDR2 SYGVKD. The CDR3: CAISEPLQSSYNEQFF. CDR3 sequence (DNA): TGTGCCATCAGTGAGCCACTACAGAGCTCCTACAATGAGCAGTTCTTC.

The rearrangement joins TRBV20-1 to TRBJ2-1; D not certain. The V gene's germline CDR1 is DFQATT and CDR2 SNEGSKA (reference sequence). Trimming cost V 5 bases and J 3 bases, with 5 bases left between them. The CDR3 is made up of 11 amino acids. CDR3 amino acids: CSAGDYNEQFF. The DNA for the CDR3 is TGCAGTGCTGGGGACTACAATGAGCAGTTCTTC.

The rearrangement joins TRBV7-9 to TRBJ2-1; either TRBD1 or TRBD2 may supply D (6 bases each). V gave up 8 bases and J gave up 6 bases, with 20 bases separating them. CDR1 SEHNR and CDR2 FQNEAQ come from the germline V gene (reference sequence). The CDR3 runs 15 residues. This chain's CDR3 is CASVRGSSDFNEQFF. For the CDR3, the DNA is TGTGCCAGCGTTAGGGGGTCTAGCGATTTCAATGAGCAGTTCTTC.

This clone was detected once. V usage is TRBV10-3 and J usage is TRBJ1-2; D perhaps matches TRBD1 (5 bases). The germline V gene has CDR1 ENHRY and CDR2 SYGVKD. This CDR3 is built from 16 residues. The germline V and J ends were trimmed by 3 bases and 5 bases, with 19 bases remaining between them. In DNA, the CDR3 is TGTGCCATCAGTGACCCATGGGGGAATTCCGGGTATGGCTACACCTTC. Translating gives CAISDPWGNSGYGYTF.

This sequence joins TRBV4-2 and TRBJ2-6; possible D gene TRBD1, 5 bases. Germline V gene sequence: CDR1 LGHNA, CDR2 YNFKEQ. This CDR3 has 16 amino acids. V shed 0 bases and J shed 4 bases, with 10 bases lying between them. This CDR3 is CASSQEGRVGANVLTF. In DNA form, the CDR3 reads TGTGCCAGCAGCCAAGAAGGCAGGGTCGGGGCCAACGTCCTGACTTTC.

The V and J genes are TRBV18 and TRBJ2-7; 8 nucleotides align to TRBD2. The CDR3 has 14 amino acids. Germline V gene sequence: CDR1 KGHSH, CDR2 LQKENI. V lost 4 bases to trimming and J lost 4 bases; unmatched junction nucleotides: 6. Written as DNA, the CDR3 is TGTGCCAGCTCACTCACGGGGGGGGTGTACGAGCAGTACTTC. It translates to CASSLTGGVYEQYF.

The CDR3 is CASSPGQGARSPLHF. The DNA for the CDR3 is TGTGCCAGCAGCCCAGGACAGGGGGCGCGTTCACCCCTCCACTTT. V usage is TRBV9 and J usage is TRBJ1-6; TRBD1 aligns across 11 bases. Trimming removed 4 bases from V and 9 bases from J; junction bases left unmatched: 6. The CDR3 consists of 15 residues. Germline V lookup: CDR1 SGDLS, CDR2 YYNGEE.

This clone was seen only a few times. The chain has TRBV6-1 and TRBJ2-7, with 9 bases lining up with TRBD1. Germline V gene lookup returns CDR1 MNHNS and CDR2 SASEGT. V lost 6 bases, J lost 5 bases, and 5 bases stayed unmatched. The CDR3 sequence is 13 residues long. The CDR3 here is CASSGTGLDEQYF. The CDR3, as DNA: TGTGCCAGCAGCGGGACAGGGCTCGACGAGCAGTACTTC.

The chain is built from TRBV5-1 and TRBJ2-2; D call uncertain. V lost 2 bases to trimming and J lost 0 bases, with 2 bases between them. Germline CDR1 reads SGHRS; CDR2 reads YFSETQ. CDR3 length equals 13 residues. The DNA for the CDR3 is TGCGCCAGCAGCTTCGCGAACACCGGGGAGCTGTTTTTT. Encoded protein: CASSFANTGELFF.

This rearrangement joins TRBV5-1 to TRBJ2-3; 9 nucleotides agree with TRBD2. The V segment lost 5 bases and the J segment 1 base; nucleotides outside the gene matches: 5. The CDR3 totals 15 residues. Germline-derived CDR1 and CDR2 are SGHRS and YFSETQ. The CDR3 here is CASSSTSGGTDTQYF. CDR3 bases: TGCGCCAGCAGTTCGACTAGCGGCGGCACAGATACGCAGTATTTT.

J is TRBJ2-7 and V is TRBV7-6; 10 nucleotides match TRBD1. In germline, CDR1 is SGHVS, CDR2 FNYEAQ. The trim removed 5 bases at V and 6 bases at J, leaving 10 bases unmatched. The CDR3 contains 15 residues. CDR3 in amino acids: CASSHRDRGGGEQYF. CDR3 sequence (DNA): TGTGCCAGCAGCCATCGGGACAGGGGTGGCGGCGAGCAGTACTTC.

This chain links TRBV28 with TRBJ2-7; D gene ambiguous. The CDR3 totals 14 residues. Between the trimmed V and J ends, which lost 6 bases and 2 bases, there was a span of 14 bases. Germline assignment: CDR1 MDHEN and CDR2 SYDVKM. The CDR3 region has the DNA TGTGCCAGCAGCCGGCCAGATATAACCTACGAGCAGTACTTC. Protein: CASSRPDITYEQYF.

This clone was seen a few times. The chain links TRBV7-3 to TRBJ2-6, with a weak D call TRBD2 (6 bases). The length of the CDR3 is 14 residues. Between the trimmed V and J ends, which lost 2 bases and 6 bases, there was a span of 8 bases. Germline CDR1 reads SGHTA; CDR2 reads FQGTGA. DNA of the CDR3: TGTGCCAGCAGCTTAGGAGGGACGGCCAACGTCCTGACTTTC. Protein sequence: CASSLGGTANVLTF.

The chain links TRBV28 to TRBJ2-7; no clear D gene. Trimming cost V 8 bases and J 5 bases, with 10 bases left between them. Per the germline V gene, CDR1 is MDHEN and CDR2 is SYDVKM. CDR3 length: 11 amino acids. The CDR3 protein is CASDNFDEQYF. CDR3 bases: TGTGCCAGCGACAATTTCGACGAGCAGTACTTC.

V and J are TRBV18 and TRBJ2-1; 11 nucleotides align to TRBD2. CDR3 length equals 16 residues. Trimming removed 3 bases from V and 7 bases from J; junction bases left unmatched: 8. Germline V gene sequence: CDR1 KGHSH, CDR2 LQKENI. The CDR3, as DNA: TGTGCCAGCTCACCTAGCGGGGGGGCCGGTGGGAATGAGCAGTTCTTC. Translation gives CASSPSGGAGGNEQFF.

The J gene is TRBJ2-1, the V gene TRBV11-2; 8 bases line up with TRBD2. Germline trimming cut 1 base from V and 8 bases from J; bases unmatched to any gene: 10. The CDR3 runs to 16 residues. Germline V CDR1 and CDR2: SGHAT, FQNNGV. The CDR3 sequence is CASSLAAGGGIHEQFF. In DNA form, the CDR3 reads TGTGCCAGCAGCTTAGCAGCCGGGGGGGGCATCCATGAGCAGTTCTTC.